This entry is about one T cell receptor (beta chain). These data come from a study of Ad26.COV2.S vaccination and SARS-CoV-2 variants. As for treatment: around 19 received Ad26.COV2.S at low or high dose, single or two shots; about 5 received placebo; per-sample allocation not given. Sampling occurred on day 63 after the first vaccine or placebo injection. Germline lookup yields CDR1 LGHNA and CDR2 YSLEER. V lost 1 base and J 3 bases, leaving 6 bases between the germline ends. The CDR3 is 13 residues long. Profiling relied on immunoSEQ multiplex PCR, and the TCRdb table lists in-frame clones only, not all of them. The sample has around 300,000 clones, roughly 90% seen once; the top ten hold 5% to 6.5%.

Specimen: peripheral blood, collected in a trial of Ad26.COV2.S vaccine versus placebo. The origin of this receptor is a person aged 18-60 years who received the Ad26.COV2.S COVID-19 vaccine or a placebo. This sequence joins TRBV4-3 and TRBJ2-5; D remains ambiguous. This CDR3 is CASSQGIEETQYF. CDR3 nucleotide sequence: TGCGCCAGCAGCCAAGGAATCGAAGAGACCCAGTACTTC.